These 7 T cell receptor beta chains originate from one sample sequenced in a study of PD-1 blockade in mismatch repair-deficient tumors. Data came from immunoSEQ multiplex PCR; TCRdb stores just in-frame clones and leaves some out. The sample includes around 50,000 clones, roughly 82% of them seen just once. The material sequenced was PBMCs, taken before pembrolizumab treatment. Source of these receptors: an adult with mismatch repair-deficient cancer.

The rearrangement links TRBV29-1 to TRBJ2-1; tentative D call: TRBD1 (7 bases). The CDR3 consists of 14 residues. V lost 3 bases, J lost 6 bases, and 15 bases lay in between. Germline V gene data show CDR1 as SQVTM and CDR2 as ANQGSEA. In DNA, the CDR3 is TGCAGCGTTGACGCCAGGGGGGTGGGCAATGAGCAGTTCTTC. It yields the protein CSVDARGVGNEQFF.

The gene calls are TRBV11-2 and TRBJ1-1; TRBD1 is a possible D gene (6 bases). The CDR3 spans 14 residues. Germline lookup yields CDR1 SGHAT and CDR2 FQNNGV. V was shortened by 5 bases and J by 3 bases, with 13 bases between the two germline ends. In nucleotides, the CDR3 is TGTGCCAGCAGCCTGGCCGGGACATACACTGAAGCTTTCTTT. Translated: CASSLAGTYTEAFF.

V usage is TRBV4-1 and J usage is TRBJ1-1; D is unresolved. CDR3 length: 14 amino acids. Germline lookup yields CDR1 MGHRA and CDR2 YSYEKL. V was clipped by 4 bases and J by 3 bases, with 12 bases between them. This CDR3 is CASSLVVVYTEAFF. DNA of the CDR3: TGCGCCAGCAGCCTCGTCGTAGTATACACTGAAGCTTTCTTT.

This chain joins TRBV9 and TRBJ2-1; D ambiguous. Trimming pared 3 bases from V and 7 bases from J, leaving 5 bases between. From germline, CDR1 is SGDLS and CDR2 YYNGEE. This CDR3 contains 11 residues. DNA of the CDR3: TGTGCCAGCAGCGATTTAAATGAGCAGTTCTTC. The encoded protein is CASSDLNEQFF.

This chain uses TRBV14 with TRBJ2-1, with D tentatively TRBD1 (5 bases). CDR1 and CDR2 (germline): SGHDN, FVKESK. Trimming removed 9 bases from V and 0 bases from J, with 12 bases in between. The CDR3 is made up of 14 amino acids. The CDR3 coding sequence is TGTGCCAGTTCTGGGGCGGACTCCTACAATGAGCAGTTCTTC. Amino acids: CASSGADSYNEQFF.

This chain uses TRBV5-6 with TRBJ1-2; D is possibly TRBD1 (5 bases). The CDR3 sequence is 15 residues long. Germline V gene sequence: CDR1 SGHDT, CDR2 YYEEEE. V lost 5 bases to trimming and J lost 4 bases, with 18 bases between them. CDR3 nucleotide sequence: TGTGCCAGCAGTCCGGACCCCTCCGGGGGCTATGGCTACACCTTC. It yields the protein CASSPDPSGGYGYTF.

The chain couples TRBV7-9 to TRBJ2-3; D is ambiguous. V lost 5 bases to trimming and J lost 0 bases, with 12 bases between them. CDR3 length: 15 residues. Germline CDR1 SEHNR, CDR2 FQNEAQ (reference sequence). CDR3 nucleotides: TGTGCCAGCAGCCCCAGCCGAGAGAGCACAGATACGCAGTATTTT. Amino acid sequence: CASSPSRESTDTQYF.